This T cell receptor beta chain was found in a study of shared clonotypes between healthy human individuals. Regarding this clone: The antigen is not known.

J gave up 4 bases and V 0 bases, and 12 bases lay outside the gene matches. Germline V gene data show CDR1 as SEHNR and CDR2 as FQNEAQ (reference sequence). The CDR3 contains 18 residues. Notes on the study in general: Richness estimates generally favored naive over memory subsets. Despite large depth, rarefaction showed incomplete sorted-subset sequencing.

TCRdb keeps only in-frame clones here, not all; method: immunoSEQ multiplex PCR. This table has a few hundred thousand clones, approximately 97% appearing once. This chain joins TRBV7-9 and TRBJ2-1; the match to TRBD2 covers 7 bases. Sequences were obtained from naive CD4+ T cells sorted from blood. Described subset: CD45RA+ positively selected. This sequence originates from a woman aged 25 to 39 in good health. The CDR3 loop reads CASSLAGTTRAFYNEQFF. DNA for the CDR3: TGTGCCAGCAGCTTAGCCGGGACTACACGGGCGTTTTACAATGAGCAGTTCTTC.